The rows below give T cell receptor beta chains drawn from one sample of a study of blood T cell repertoires in COVID-19. Only in-frame clones appear in the TCRdb table, and some are missing; sequencing was by immunoSEQ multiplex PCR. Of about 170,000 clones in the sample, around 91% were seen once. The specimen was PBMCs or T cells enriched from blood (not recorded which). These receptors were collected from a woman younger than 35 who had recovered from COVID-19. Each CDR3 is given with its conserved first and last residue.

cdr3_length	v_call	cdr3_aa
15	TRBV11-1	CASSSPGTASYEQYF
16	TRBV2	CASSEFGSGRAETQYF
12	TRBV7-9	CANLARAGELFF
13	TRBV19	CASSIRAREPQHF
15	TRBV27	CASSFSMSAKNIQYF
16	TRBV5-4	CASSLGLAGEYNEQFF
15	TRBV9	CASSEGTGQNTEAFF
16	TRBV11-1	CASSSLRGKTNEKLFF
14	TRBV5-1	CASSPPSSYNEQFF
18	TRBV23-1	CASRRPPAGHYSGNTIYF
18	TRBV6-2/TRBV6-3	CASSPPTGRGRGIYGYTF
14	TRBV29-1	CSVVQDRTNEKLFF
16	TRBV4-1	CASSRIAGGPGDEQFF
13	TRBV2	CASRSGSSYEQYF
15	TRBV18	CASSPARGRDTEAFF
14	TRBV9	CASSPSQGPGELFF
15	TRBV13	CASSPYGGSGNTIYF
15	TRBV29-1	CSVESQGAPGNTIYF
13	TRBV9	CASSVDDNNWAFF
18	TRBV19	CASSIAVPPGQWIYGYTF
13	TRBV29-1	CSVEQRRGGEQFF
14	TRBV11-2	CASTSDRGYTEAFF
13	TRBV27	CASSFPGSYEQYF
15	TRBV10-3	CAIKASGSLYNEQFF
13	TRBV28	CASSLQTLYEQYF
15	TRBV5-5	CASSRTGGVGQPQHF
14	TRBV3-1/TRBV3-2	CASSHTSQGEREYF
16	TRBV19	CAARHRGIGDTGELFF
11	TRBV28	CASRQMHEQYF
14	TRBV5-1	CASSLASGQETQYF
16	TRBV3-1/TRBV3-2	CASSQVNRVLSYEQYF
13	TRBV4-3	CASSQDLQETQYF
15	TRBV7-2	CASSLTGESNQPQHF
13	TRBV6-5	CASRRGKNSPLHF
14	TRBV11-2	CASSLAGGHREQFF
16	TRBV11-2	CASSTDWTSGRNEQFF
18	TRBV27	CASSLVGLGSGATDTQYF
16	TRBV27	CASRALGWEGADTQYF
14	TRBV27	CASSFLAGADTQYF
17	TRBV21-1	CASSVQVLAGVCDEQFF
15	TRBV10-3	CAISDRTGNDQPQHF
14	TRBV2	CASRGAGNSYEQYF
15	TRBV4-1	CASSRLAGAQETQYF
17	TRBV9	CASSVVPTGASYNEQFF
13	TRBV2	CASSIDTSETQYF
16	TRBV5-6	CASNSRYDTRNTEAFF